This T cell receptor beta chain emerged from a study of blood T cell repertoires in COVID-19 (dated by TCRdb to about 2020). With respect to the entire study: The collaborator samples originated in the United States, Italy and Spain and spanned the acute and convalescent phases of COVID-19. The material from the prospective study consisted of cDNA or gDNA derived from T cells, B-cell-depleted T cells, or PBMCs. Deeply sampled blood TCRbeta repertoires from subjects exposed to, actively infected with, or recovered from COVID-19 were included in the dataset. A freely available public database, intended as a resource for researchers studying the immune response to SARS-CoV-2, is where the repertoires were released. Samples came from the ongoing ImmuneRACE study (first 160 participants) plus 1,254 subjects from 6 global collaborators. A de-identified subject ID, COVID-19 status, age in years and sex were almost always included in the sample metadata. Where available, HLA class I and class II types were taken from metadata supplied by the sample provider and were not determined by assay-based typing.

After removal of 2 bases from V and 1 base from J, the junction retains 3 bases not matched to a gene. Taken from the germline V gene, the CDR1 and CDR2 loops are MNHNS and SASEGT. The CDR3 spans 15 residues, from the cysteine through the phenylalanine. Kept here is only the CDR3 DNA, which spans 45 bases and is read in frame from base 1. Collaborating institutions collected whole blood in K2EDTA tubes following their own protocols. Collaborator samples were shipped for TCRbeta analysis as frozen whole blood, isolated PBMCs, or DNA extracted from either sample type. Paper-wide results and their limitations: Clinical and demographic metadata were provided uncurated, with the amount varying by source and participant.

TCRbeta CDR3 regions were amplified from genomic DNA using the immunoSEQ Assay, a bias-controlled multiplex PCR. Processing in the source paper ran as follows. The number of nucleated cells in each sample was estimated by amplification of reference gene primers within the assay. To quantify the absolute abundance of each unique TCRbeta CDR3 rearrangement, sequence reads were collapsed and filtered. For each sample, productive Simpson clonality was calculated as the square root of Simpson's diversity index across productive rearrangements. Sourced from immuneACCESS, this table was stored by TCRdb with only in-frame sequences that have V and J called. A share of the clones is absent; for the studies checked, an unresolved V gene accounts for under half, and the remainder has no known explanation. Clone size and V and J calls were adopted from that table, with D and trimming inferred from the DNA. In this sample the table shows tens of thousands of clones, approximately 83% of which occur a single time. The ten largest clones represent under 30% of the sample.

Of note for this clone: No antigen is known for it. Base qualities were left out, and no much larger clone turns up one base away.

Specimen: peripheral blood. The chain is made from TRBV6-1 and TRBJ2-7, with 9 middle bases fitting TRBD1. This TCR derives from a human donor in a cohort sampled during active COVID-19. The CDR3 region: CASSEPGTGSYEQYF. The nucleotide sequence reads as follows: TGTGCCAGCAGTGAACCCGGGACAGGGTCCTACGAGCAGTACTTC.